Presented here are 10 T cell receptor beta chains from one specimen sequenced in a study of cytomegalovirus exposure and HLA in healthy donors. The PCR had 60 Vbeta and 13 Jbeta primers. The protocol was immunoSEQ multiplex PCR, while the TCRdb copy is restricted to in-frame clones and leaves out a portion. The data show about 51,000 clones, and the top ten clones hold around 2.3%. The sequenced sample consisted of PBMCs. The receptors originated from a female donor in good health and CMV-seronegative.

The chain couples TRBV29-1 to TRBJ1-1; D is ambiguous. The CDR3 is made up of 12 amino acids. V lost 5 bases and J lost 1, with 8 bases in between. The germline V gene has CDR1 SQVTM and CDR2 ANQGSEA. The CDR3 DNA sequence: TGCAGCGTTCGGGTAGGGAACACTGAAGCTTTCTTT. It specifies CSVRVGNTEAFF.

The rearrangement links TRBV5-3 to TRBJ1-2; no definite D call. TRBV5-3 is an ORF; its function is uncertain. The CDR3 runs 13 residues. V was shortened by 5 bases and J by 2 bases, with 10 bases between the two germline ends. The CDR3 loop reads CARRRLGNYGYTF. CDR3 coding DNA: TGTGCCAGAAGAAGACTTGGAAACTATGGCTACACCTTC.

The V call is TRBV18, the J call TRBJ2-1; 9 positions agree with TRBD2. The germline V gene encodes CDR1 KGHSH and CDR2 LQKENI. CDR3 length equals 15 residues. The V and J ends lost 3 bases and 8 bases, in that order; junction bases with no gene match: 8. This CDR3 is CASSPQGGGEDEQFF. CDR3 in DNA: TGTGCCAGCTCACCCCAAGGCGGGGGGGAGGATGAGCAGTTCTTC. Full variable domain (remainder filled in from reference TRBV18 and TRBJ2-1): NAGVMQNPRHLVRRRGQEARLRCSPMKGHSHVYWYRQLPEEGLKFMVYLQKENIIDESGMPKERFSAEFPKEGPSILRIQQVVRGDSAAYFCASSPQGGGEDEQFFGPGTRLTVL.

CDR3 DNA sequence: TGCAGCGTTGGTTTATTAGAGGACACTGAAGCTTTCTTT. As protein: CSVGLLEDTEAFF. The genes are TRBV29-1 and TRBJ1-1; the D is unclear. Germline CDR1 and CDR2: SQVTM and ANQGSEA. This CDR3 has 13 amino acids. V was cut by 4 bases and J by 3 bases, with 12 bases left in between.

The chain is built from TRBV2 and TRBJ1-2; the D is unclear. V was cut by 3 bases and J by 8 bases, with 10 bases left in between. This CDR3 has 12 amino acids. In germline, CDR1 is SNHLY, CDR2 FYNNEI. CDR3 bases: TGTGCCAGCAGTGAGGGCATTGGAGGCTACACCTTC. This encodes CASSEGIGGYTF. Together with reference TRBV2 and TRBJ1-2, the CDR3 gives the full variable domain: EPEVTQTPSHQVTQMGQEVILRCVPISNHLYFYWYRQILGQKVEFLVSFYNNEISEKSEIFDDQFSVERPDGSNFTLKIRSTKLEDSAMYFCASSEGIGGYTFGSGTRLTVV.

The rearrangement uses TRBV29-1 and TRBJ2-2, with 12 positions matching TRBD2. Germline V gene data show CDR1 as SQVTM and CDR2 as ANQGSEA. This CDR3 has 15 residues. V was pared by 7 bases and J by 3 bases, with 6 bases of the junction left unmatched. CDR3 in amino acids: CSARLAGADTGELFF. DNA of the CDR3: TGCAGCGCTAGACTAGCGGGGGCCGACACCGGGGAGCTGTTTTTT.

The chain joins TRBV4-2 to TRBJ2-7; 9 positions match TRBD1. Losses at the gene ends were 4 bases for V and 2 bases for J; bases not matched to a gene: 3. The CDR3 length is 14 residues. Germline V gene sequence: CDR1 LGHNA, CDR2 YNFKEQ. Written as DNA, the CDR3 is TGTGCCAGCAGCCCGGGACAGGGAGCCTACGAGCAGTACTTC. This translates into CASSPGQGAYEQYF.

The J gene is TRBJ1-5, the V gene TRBV13; D gene ambiguous. V shed 3 bases and J shed 4 bases, with 7 bases lying between them. The V gene's germline CDR1 is PRHDT and CDR2 FYEKMQ (reference sequence). This CDR3 comprises 13 residues. The CDR3 sequence is CASSFHRNQPQHF. CDR3 sequence (DNA): TGTGCCAGCAGCTTTCACAGAAATCAGCCCCAGCATTTT.

The genes are TRBV9 and TRBJ2-1; 9 bases agree with TRBD2. This CDR3 comprises 16 residues. CDR1 is SGDLS and CDR2 is YYNGEE in the germline V gene. Germline trimming cut 3 bases from V and 7 bases from J; bases unmatched to any gene: 11. The CDR3 DNA sequence: TGTGCCAGCAGCGCCCGACTAGCGGTTAAAGGGAATGAGCAGTTCTTC. Translated: CASSARLAVKGNEQFF.

The rearrangement joins TRBV29-1 to TRBJ2-7; TRBD1 agrees at 7 bases. V gave up 3 bases and J gave up 3 bases; unmatched junction bases: 5. Per germline, CDR1 SQVTM and CDR2 ANQGSEA. The length of the CDR3 is 13 residues. The CDR3 DNA reads TGCAGCGTTGAGGGGCCAGGGGGCTACGAGCAGTACTTC. Residues: CSVEGPGGYEQYF.